The next 11 T cell receptor beta chains were all read from a single sample in a study of T cell responses to AZD1222 COVID-19 vaccine. The method was immunoSEQ multiplex PCR; TCRdb's version includes in-frame clones alone and lacks a portion of them. In the table there are approximately 60,000 clones, approximately 89% of which are singletons. Sequencing was performed on peripheral blood, taken on day 0 of MenACWY control vaccination. Receptor source: an adult in good health.

This rearrangement joins TRBV18 to TRBJ2-5; D may be TRBD1 or TRBD2 (6 bases each). The germline gives CDR1 KGHSH, CDR2 LQKENI. The CDR3 totals 14 residues. V lost 2 bases and J lost 1, with 8 bases in between. The CDR3 DNA follows: TGTGCCAGCTCACCAGGGGGGCTCCAAGAGACCCAGTACTTC. Its protein is CASSPGGLQETQYF.

In its sample, this clone was seen a few times. The V gene is TRBV5-1, the J gene TRBJ1-4, with a weak D call TRBD1 (6 bases). V was clipped by 4 bases and J by 9 bases, with 19 bases between them. The CDR3 extends over 15 amino acids. Germline CDR1 reads SGHRS; CDR2 reads YFSETQ. The CDR3 loop is CASSPTTGSEQKLFF. In nucleotides, the CDR3 is TGCGCCAGCAGCCCCACCACAGGGTCGGAGCAAAAACTGTTTTTT.

The V and J genes are TRBV18 and TRBJ2-3; 9 bases are a match to TRBD2. This CDR3 spans 17 amino acids. The ends lost 2 bases at V and 2 bases at J; junction bases unmatched: 8. Germline loops: CDR1 KGHSH, CDR2 LQKENI. The CDR3 DNA reads TGTGCCAGCTCACCAATCCCCGGGACTAGCAACACAGATACGCAGTATTTT. It specifies CASSPIPGTSNTDTQYF.

The chain joins TRBV14 to TRBJ1-5; D may be TRBD1 (5 bases). This CDR3 spans 14 amino acids. V lost 1 base to trimming and J lost 7 bases, with 11 bases between them. Germline CDR1 and CDR2: SGHDN and FVKESK. For the CDR3, the DNA is TGTGCCAGCAGCCAAGTAGGAGGGGACCAGCCCCAGCATTTT. Amino acid sequence: CASSQVGGDQPQHF.

The CDR3 protein is CASTPPRLNTGELFF. The CDR3 region has the DNA TGTGCCAGCACCCCCCCCAGGCTCAACACCGGGGAGCTGTTTTTT. The chain has TRBV6-2 or TRBV6-3 and TRBJ2-2; D call uncertain. The CDR3 consists of 15 residues. Germline loops: CDR1 MNHEY, CDR2 SVGEGT. Trimming took off 7 bases at V and 2 bases at J, with 14 bases between the two ends.

The chain couples TRBV7-6 to TRBJ2-7; weak D call: TRBD2 (6 bases). The V gene's germline CDR1 is SGHVS and CDR2 FNYEAQ. This CDR3 contains 15 residues. V lost 2 bases, J lost 6 bases, and 17 bases lay in between. This chain's CDR3 is CASSLMGRTPAEQYF. The DNA for the CDR3 is TGTGCCAGCAGCTTAATGGGGAGGACCCCAGCCGAGCAGTACTTC.

The rearrangement links TRBV9 to TRBJ2-7, with 7 nucleotides matching TRBD2. The CDR3 consists of 15 residues. CDR1 and CDR2 (germline): SGDLS, YYNGEE. V shed 2 bases and J 3 bases; nucleotides not matched to a gene: 8. CDR3 protein: CASSVSSGVVYEQYF. DNA for the CDR3: TGTGCCAGCAGCGTGTCTAGCGGAGTCGTCTACGAGCAGTACTTC.

The rearrangement joins TRBV12-3 or TRBV12-4 to TRBJ2-1; TRBD2 is a possible D gene (6 bases). The CDR3 totals 12 residues. Trimming took off 3 bases at V and 10 bases at J, with 10 bases between the two ends. CDR3 sequence: CASSFPRGEQFF. The DNA for the CDR3 is TGTGCCAGCAGTTTTCCCCGGGGGGAGCAGTTCTTC.

The V gene is TRBV6-6, the J gene TRBJ1-2, with D perhaps matching TRBD1 (6 bases). Germline assignment: CDR1 MNHNY and CDR2 SVGAGI (reference sequence). The CDR3 consists of 14 residues. V gave up 5 bases and J gave up 4 bases, with 14 bases separating them. The CDR3 DNA reads as TGTGCCAGCAGTACAACAGGGCAGTTCTATGGCTACACCTTC. Its translation: CASSTTGQFYGYTF.

The V and J genes are TRBV10-1 and TRBJ1-1, with D possibly TRBD1 on 6 matching bases. This CDR3 is 12 amino acids long. V lost 9 bases to trimming and J lost 2 bases, with 10 bases between them. CDR1 is WNHNN and CDR2 is SYGVQD in the germline V gene (reference sequence). The CDR3 region is CARQGSNTEAFF. CDR3 sequence (DNA): TGCGCCAGACAGGGTTCAAACACTGAAGCTTTCTTT.

The chain carries TRBV19 and TRBJ1-4; TRBD1 agrees at 10 bases. CDR3 size: 16 residues. Trimming took 0 bases from V and 8 from J; bases not matched to a gene: 6. CDR1 and CDR2 from the germline V gene are LNHDA and SQIVND (reference sequence). The CDR3 DNA sequence: TGTGCCAGTAGTATAGACCTGGGACAGGGGACGGAAAAACTGTTTTTT. Translated, it gives CASSIDLGQGTEKLFF.